This T cell receptor beta chain was identified during a study of T cells in localized non-small cell lung cancer. As concerns this clone: The antigen is not known.

Whole-study results and caveats: Adjacent uninvolved lung tissue had the highest T cell clonality, exceeding tumor.

Per germline, CDR1 MDHEN and CDR2 SYDVKM. The CDR3 has 14 amino acids. V shed 8 bases, J shed 0 bases, and the junction held 6 bases outside the gene matches. The assay was immunoSEQ multiplex PCR, and TCRdb's table has in-frame clones only and misses some. The sample gives tens of thousands of clones, around 89% of which show up once; 10% to 13% is in the top ten. Sequencing was performed on peripheral blood, taken before any cancer treatment. The sequence came from a woman aged 35 to 70 with stage I lung adenocarcinoma. The V and J genes are TRBV28 and TRBJ1-1; 7 positions match TRBD1. CDR3 DNA sequence: TGTGCCAGCCAAGGAGGGGGCATGAACACTGAAGCTTTCTTT. Amino acid sequence: CASQGGGMNTEAFF. Complete variable domain (other parts from reference TRBV28 and TRBJ1-1): DVKVTQSSRYLVKRTGEKVFLECVQDMDHENMFWYRQDPGLGLRLIYFSYDVKMKEKGDIPEGYSVSREKKERFSLILESASTNQTSMYLCASQGGGMNTEAFFGQGTRLTVV.